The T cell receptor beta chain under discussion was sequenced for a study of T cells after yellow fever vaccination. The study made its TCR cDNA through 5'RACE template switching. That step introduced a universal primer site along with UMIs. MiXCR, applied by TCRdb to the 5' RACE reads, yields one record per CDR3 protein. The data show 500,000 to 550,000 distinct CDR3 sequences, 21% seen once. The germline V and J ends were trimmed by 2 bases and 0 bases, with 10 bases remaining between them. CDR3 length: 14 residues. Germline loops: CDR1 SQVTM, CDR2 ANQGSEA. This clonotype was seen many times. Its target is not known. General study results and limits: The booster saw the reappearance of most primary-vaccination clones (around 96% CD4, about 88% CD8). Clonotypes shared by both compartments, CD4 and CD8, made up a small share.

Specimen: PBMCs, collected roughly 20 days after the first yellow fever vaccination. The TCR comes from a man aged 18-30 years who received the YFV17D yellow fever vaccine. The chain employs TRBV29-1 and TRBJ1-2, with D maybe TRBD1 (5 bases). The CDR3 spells CSVELGVANYGYTF. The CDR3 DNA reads TGCAGCGTTGAACTGGGGGTGGCTAACTATGGCTACACCTTC.